The entry that follows covers one T cell receptor (beta chain) sequence. As yet, its antigen is unknown. V gave up 4 bases and J gave up 2 bases, with 9 bases separating them. The CDR3 has 14 amino acids. The data belong to a study of neurological immune-mediated disorders. Study overall: Of the multiple sclerosis patients, roughly 35 in total, some 30 were relapsing-remitting and 3 were secondary progressive.

cDNA was made by 5'RACE with 10-nucleotide random UMIs. From the 5' RACE reads, TCRdb called clonotypes with MiXCR, one entry per CDR3 protein. Among nearly 60,000 distinct CDR3 sequences, 3% to 4% were seen once, and the ten largest hold around 3.1%. A total of 2 million PBMCs stored at -80 degrees C provided the unsorted libraries. Study-wide results and caveats: CDR3 amino acid sequences of expanded clones were not shared across subjects, a result suggesting private repertoires in all groups.

This clonotype was obtained from a woman in her twenties or thirties with multiple sclerosis. The specimen was PBMCs. The chain is built from TRBV12-3 or TRBV12-4 and TRBJ1-3, with D tentatively TRBD1 (6 bases). CDR3 in amino acids: CASSSTGTGNTIYF. The CDR3 DNA reads as TGTGCCAGCAGTTCAACAGGGACTGGAAACACCATATATTTT.